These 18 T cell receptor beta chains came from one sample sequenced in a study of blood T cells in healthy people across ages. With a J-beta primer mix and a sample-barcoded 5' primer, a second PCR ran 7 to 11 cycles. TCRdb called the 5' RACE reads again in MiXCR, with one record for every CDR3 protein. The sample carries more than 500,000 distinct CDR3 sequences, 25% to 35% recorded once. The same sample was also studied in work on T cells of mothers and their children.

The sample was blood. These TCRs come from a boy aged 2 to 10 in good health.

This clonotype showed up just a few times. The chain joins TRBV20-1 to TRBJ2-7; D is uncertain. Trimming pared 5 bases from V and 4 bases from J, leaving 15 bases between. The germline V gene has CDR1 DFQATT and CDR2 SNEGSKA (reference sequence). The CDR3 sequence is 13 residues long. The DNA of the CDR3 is TGCAGTGCTTCCAGACCAGAGAGGTACGAGCAGTACTTC. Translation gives CSASRPERYEQYF.

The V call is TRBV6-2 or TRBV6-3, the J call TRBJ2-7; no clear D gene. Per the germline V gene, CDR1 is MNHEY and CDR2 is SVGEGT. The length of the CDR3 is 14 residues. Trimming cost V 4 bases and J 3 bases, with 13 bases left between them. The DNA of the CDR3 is TGTGCCAGCAGTTTTCGACGACACGTCTACGAGCAGTACTTC. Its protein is CASSFRRHVYEQYF.

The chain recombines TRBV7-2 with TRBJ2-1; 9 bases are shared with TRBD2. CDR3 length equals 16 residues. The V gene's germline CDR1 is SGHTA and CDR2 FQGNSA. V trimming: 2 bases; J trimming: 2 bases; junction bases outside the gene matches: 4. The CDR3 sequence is CASSLLAGVTYNEQFF. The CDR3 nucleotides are TGTGCCAGCAGCTTATTAGCGGGAGTTACCTACAATGAGCAGTTCTTC.

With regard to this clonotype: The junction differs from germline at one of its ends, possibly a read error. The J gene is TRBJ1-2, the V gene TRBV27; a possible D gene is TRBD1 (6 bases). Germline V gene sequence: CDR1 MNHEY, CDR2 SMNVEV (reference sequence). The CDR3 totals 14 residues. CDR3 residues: CARSPRSGVFGYTF. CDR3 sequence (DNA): TGTGCCCGCAGTCCCCGTTCAGGGGTTTTTGGCTACACCTTC.

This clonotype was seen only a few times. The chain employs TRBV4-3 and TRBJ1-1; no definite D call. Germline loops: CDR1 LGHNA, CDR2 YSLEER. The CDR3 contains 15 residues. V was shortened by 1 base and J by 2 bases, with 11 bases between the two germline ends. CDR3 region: CASSQAAGGNTEAFF. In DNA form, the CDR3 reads TGCGCCAGCAGCCAAGCGGCAGGCGGCAACACTGAAGCTTTCTTT.

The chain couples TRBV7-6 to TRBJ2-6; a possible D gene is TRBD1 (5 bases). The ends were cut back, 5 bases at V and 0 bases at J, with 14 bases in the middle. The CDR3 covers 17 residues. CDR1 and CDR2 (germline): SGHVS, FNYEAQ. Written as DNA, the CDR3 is TGTGCCAGCAGCATCCAGGGCTTCTCCTCTGGGGCCAACGTCCTGACTTTC. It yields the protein CASSIQGFSSGANVLTF. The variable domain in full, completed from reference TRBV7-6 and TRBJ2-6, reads GAGVSQSPRYKVTKRGQDVALRCDPISGHVSLYWYRQALGQGPEFLTYFNYEAQQDKSGLPNDRFSAERPEGSISTLTIQRTEQRDSAMYRCASSIQGFSSGANVLTFGAGSRLTVL.

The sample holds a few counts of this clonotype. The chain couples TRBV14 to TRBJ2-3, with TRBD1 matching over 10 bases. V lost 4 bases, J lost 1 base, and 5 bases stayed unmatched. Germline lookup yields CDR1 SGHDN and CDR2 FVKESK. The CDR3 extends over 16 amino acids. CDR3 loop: CASSRRGTGGTDTQYF. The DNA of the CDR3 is TGTGCCAGCAGCCGGAGAGGGACAGGGGGCACAGATACGCAGTATTTT.

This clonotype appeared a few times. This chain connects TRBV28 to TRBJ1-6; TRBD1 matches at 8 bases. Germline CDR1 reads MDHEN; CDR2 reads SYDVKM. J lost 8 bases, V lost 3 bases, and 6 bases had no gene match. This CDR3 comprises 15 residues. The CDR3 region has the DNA TGTGCCAGCAGTTTTGTGGGGACAGGTCATTCACCCCTCCACTTT. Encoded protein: CASSFVGTGHSPLHF.

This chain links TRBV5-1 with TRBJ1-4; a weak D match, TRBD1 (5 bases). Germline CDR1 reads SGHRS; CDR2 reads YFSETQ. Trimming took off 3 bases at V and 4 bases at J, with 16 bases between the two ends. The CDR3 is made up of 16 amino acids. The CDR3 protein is CASSYGHLGDNEKLFF. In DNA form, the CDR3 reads TGCGCCAGCAGCTACGGACACCTGGGAGATAATGAAAAACTGTTTTTT.

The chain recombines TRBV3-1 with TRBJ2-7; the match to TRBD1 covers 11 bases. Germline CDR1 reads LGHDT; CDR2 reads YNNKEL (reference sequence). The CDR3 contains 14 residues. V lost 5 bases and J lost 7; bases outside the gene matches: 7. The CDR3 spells CASSFRTGGGEQYF. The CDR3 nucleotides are TGTGCCAGCAGCTTCCGGACAGGGGGCGGTGAGCAGTACTTC.

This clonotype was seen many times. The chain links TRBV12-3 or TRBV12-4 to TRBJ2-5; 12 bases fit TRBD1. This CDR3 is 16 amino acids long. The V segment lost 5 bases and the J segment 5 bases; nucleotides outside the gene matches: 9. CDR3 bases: TGTGCCAGCAGTCTGAGGGGGACAGGGGGCGGCGAGACCCAGTACTTC. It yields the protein CASSLRGTGGGETQYF.

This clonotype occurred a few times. CDR3 nucleotides: TGTGCCAGCAGCGCACAGGGCTACCAAGAGACCCAGTACTTC. It codes for CASSAQGYQETQYF. The rearrangement uses TRBV9 and TRBJ2-5; D perhaps matches TRBD1 (6 bases). Germline V gives CDR1 SGDLS, CDR2 YYNGEE. The CDR3 length is 14 residues. V was shortened by 3 bases and J by 0 bases, with 9 bases between the two germline ends.

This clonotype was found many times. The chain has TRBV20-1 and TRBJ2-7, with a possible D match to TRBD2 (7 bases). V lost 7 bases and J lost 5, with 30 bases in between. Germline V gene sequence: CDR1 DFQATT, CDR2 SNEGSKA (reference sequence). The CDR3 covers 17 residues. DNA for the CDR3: TGCAGTGGTAGGATGCTAGCGGCTGATGGGGGCCCTCACGAGCAGTACTTC. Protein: CSGRMLAADGGPHEQYF.

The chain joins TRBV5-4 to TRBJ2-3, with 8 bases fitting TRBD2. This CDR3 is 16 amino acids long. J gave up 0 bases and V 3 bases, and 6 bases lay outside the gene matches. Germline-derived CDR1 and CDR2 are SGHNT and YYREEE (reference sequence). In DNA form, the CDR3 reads TGTGCCAGCAGCTCCCGGACTAGCAGTAGCACAGATACGCAGTATTTT. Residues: CASSSRTSSSTDTQYF.

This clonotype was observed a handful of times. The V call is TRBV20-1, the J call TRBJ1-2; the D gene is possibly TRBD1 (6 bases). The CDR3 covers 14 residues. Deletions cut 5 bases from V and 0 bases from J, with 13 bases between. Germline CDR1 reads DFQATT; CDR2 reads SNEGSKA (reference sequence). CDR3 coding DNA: TGCAGTGCTCCACCGGGACACACTAACTATGGCTACACCTTC. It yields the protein CSAPPGHTNYGYTF.

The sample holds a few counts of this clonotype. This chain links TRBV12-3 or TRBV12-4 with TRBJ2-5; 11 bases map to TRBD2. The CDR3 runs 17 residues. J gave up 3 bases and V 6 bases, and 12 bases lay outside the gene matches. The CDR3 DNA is TGTGCCAGCAGCTACCTTAGCGGGGGGGTCCCAAAAGAGACCCAGTACTTC. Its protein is CASSYLSGGVPKETQYF.

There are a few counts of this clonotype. CDR3 bases: TGTGCCAGCAGTTTAGGCGGGACCAGTTTGGGATCCTATAATTCACCCCTCCACTTT. Encoded protein: CASSLGGTSLGSYNSPLHF. This chain uses TRBV27 with TRBJ1-6, with D maybe TRBD1 (5 bases). Trimming took 2 bases from V and 1 from J, leaving 18 bases between them. The CDR3 totals 19 residues. Per the germline V gene, CDR1 is MNHEY and CDR2 is SMNVEV (reference sequence).

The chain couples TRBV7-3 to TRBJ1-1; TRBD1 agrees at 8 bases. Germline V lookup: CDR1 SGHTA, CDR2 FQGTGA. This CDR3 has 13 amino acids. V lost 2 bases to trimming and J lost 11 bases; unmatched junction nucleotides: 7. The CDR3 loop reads CASSLLAQGAAFF. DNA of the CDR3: TGTGCCAGCAGCTTACTGGCTCAGGGGGCGGCTTTCTTT.